These 9 T cell receptor beta chains were all obtained from the same sample, sequenced in a study of shared clonotypes between healthy human individuals. CD45RO negativity and positive selection for CCR7 defined naive CD8 cells, a population that excluded terminally differentiated effector memory CD45RA+ cells. Assay used: immunoSEQ multiplex PCR; TCRdb lists only in-frame clones, some missing. The table records around 2,000,000 clones, 85% to 95% of them present only once. Sequenced material: naive CD8+ T cells from PBMCs. Source of these receptors: a man aged 18 to 29 in good health. Some clones in this sample may be carry-over from other donors' samples.

The chain combines TRBV29-1 with TRBJ2-3, with TRBD2 matching 7 bases. The V gene end was trimmed by 0 bases and the J gene end by 3 bases; junction bases not matched to a gene: 12. The length of the CDR3 is 17 residues. Germline CDR1 reads SQVTM; CDR2 reads ANQGSEA. CDR3 sequence reads: CSVEDPDAGAGTDTQYF. CDR3 in DNA: TGCAGCGTTGAAGATCCGGATGCGGGAGCGGGGACAGATACGCAGTATTTT.

The DNA of the CDR3 is TGTGCCAGCAGTCGCGTAGGACCGTACACTGAAGCTTTCTTT. It translates to CASSRVGPYTEAFF. V gene TRBV7-9 combines with J gene TRBJ1-1; D not resolved. There are 14 residues in the CDR3. The V end was cut by 6 bases, the J end by 3 bases, with 14 bases between. Per germline, CDR1 SEHNR and CDR2 FQNEAQ (reference sequence).

The CDR3 DNA sequence: TGCGCCAGCAGCCAAGATTGGCCTAGCGGGAGGGTAGATACGCAGTATTTT. Protein product: CASSQDWPSGRVDTQYF. The V call is TRBV4-3, the J call TRBJ2-3, with 12 bases that match TRBD2. The CDR3 loop spans 17 amino acids. Unmatched junction bases numbered 6, after V lost 0 bases and J lost 5 bases. Germline CDR1 and CDR2: LGHNA and YSLEER.

The chain carries TRBV13 and TRBJ1-4; 7 bases map to TRBD1. Germline CDR1 PRHDT, CDR2 FYEKMQ (reference sequence). V was pared by 7 bases and J by 8 bases, with 13 bases of the junction left unmatched. This CDR3 comprises 15 residues. CDR3 coding DNA: TGTGCCAGCACCAGGCGAGGGGGCATTGGGGAAAAACTGTTTTTT. This sequence encodes CASTRRGGIGEKLFF. The entire variable domain, with the rest obtained from reference TRBV13 and TRBJ1-4, is as follows: AAGVIQSPRHLIKEKRETATLKCYPIPRHDTVYWYQQGPGQDPQFLISFYEKMQSDKGSIPDRFSAQQFSDYHSELNMSSLELGDSALYFCASTRRGGIGEKLFFGSGTQLSVL.

The chain is built from TRBV30 and TRBJ2-3; the D is unclear. V was clipped by 1 base and J by 4 bases, with 9 bases between them. The CDR3 is 13 amino acids. Germline V gene lookup returns CDR1 GTSNPN and CDR2 SVGIG (reference sequence). CDR3 residues: CAWSDATADTQYF. The CDR3 DNA sequence: TGTGCCTGGAGTGACGCGACCGCAGATACGCAGTATTTT.

This chain connects TRBV29-1 to TRBJ2-6, with D perhaps matching TRBD1 or TRBD2 (5 bases each). This CDR3 is built from 16 residues. The V end was cut by 3 bases, the J end by 3 bases, with 15 bases between. Germline assignment: CDR1 SQVTM and CDR2 ANQGSEA. The CDR3, as DNA: TGCAGCGTTGACGACGAGAGGGGATTTGGGGCCAACGTCCTGACTTTC. Its protein is CSVDDERGFGANVLTF.

Here the CDR3 reads CASSFRGPLSGANVLTF. DNA of the CDR3: TGTGCCAGCAGTTTTCGGGGGCCCCTCTCTGGGGCCAACGTCCTGACTTTC. The rearrangement uses TRBV28 and TRBJ2-6; TRBD1 or TRBD2 may be the D gene (6 bases each). Looked up from germline, CDR1 is MDHEN and CDR2 is SYDVKM. Between the trimmed V and J ends, which lost 3 bases and 0 bases, there was a span of 12 bases. This CDR3 contains 17 residues.

A remark on this clone: Other DNA variants within this sample encode the same CDR3. This chain connects TRBV27 to TRBJ1-1; TRBD1 matches at 8 bases. Looked up from germline, CDR1 is MNHEY and CDR2 is SMNVEV (reference sequence). CDR3 size: 14 residues. V lost 5 bases and J lost 4; bases outside the gene matches: 6. The chain's CDR3 is CASSADRGGTEAFF. Here the CDR3 DNA reads TGTGCCAGCAGTGCCGACAGGGGAGGCACTGAAGCTTTCTTT.

CDR3 loop: CASSAGQEYSPLHF. The CDR3 region has the DNA TGTGCCAGCAGCGCAGGACAGGAGTATTCACCCCTCCACTTT. The chain is built from TRBV9 and TRBJ1-6; 7 bases fit TRBD1. The CDR3 consists of 14 residues. The germline V gene encodes CDR1 SGDLS and CDR2 YYNGEE. V shed 3 bases and J 8 bases; nucleotides not matched to a gene: 5.